These T cell receptor beta chains were read from a single sample in a study of T-cell memory formation after mild COVID-19. Each CDR3 protein gets one entry after TCRdb re-called the 5' RACE reads with MiXCR. The sample lists fewer than 350,000 distinct CDR3 sequences, around 8% occurring once. Sequenced sample: PBMCs or a T cell subset sorted from them (not recorded which). These receptors were obtained from a man between 18 and 35 years old who had mild COVID-19 (a few samples of this study predate the infection). Cell type and time point are not known. Both conserved end residues are part of each CDR3. Fields, in order: D gene, clone size, J gene, V gene, CDR3 DNA, CDR3 protein. The D gene is left open where the match is weak. Some rows have no size entry. The others give once, few or many, or a class for an expanded clone.

D: NA
size: few
J: TRBJ1-5
V: TRBV4-3
DNA: TGCGCCAGCAGCCAGGACTCCTGGACCCAGCCCCAGCATTTT
CDR3: CASSQDSWTQPQHF

D: TRBD2
size: few
J: TRBJ2-5
V: TRBV7-2
DNA: TGTGCCAGCAGCCCACAAGGCCGACTAGCGGTTCTCCAAGAGACCCAGTACTTC
CDR3: CASSPQGRLAVLQETQYF

D: NA
size: few
J: TRBJ1-4
V: TRBV29-1
DNA: TGCAGCGTTGAACGTGGGCAGGGGGAAAAACTGTTTTTT
CDR3: CSVERGQGEKLFF

D: NA
size: few
J: TRBJ2-1
V: TRBV6-5
DNA: TGTGCCAGCAGTTATGGGGGCCCCTCGGAGTTCTTC
CDR3: CASSYGGPSEFF

D: TRBD1
size: many
J: TRBJ2-6
V: TRBV15
DNA: TGTGCCACCAGCAGGACAGGGGGCGCTGGGGCCAACGTCCTGACTTTC
CDR3: CATSRTGGAGANVLTF

D: TRBD2
size: NA
J: TRBJ2-2
V: TRBV5-1
DNA: TGCGCCAGCAGCTTGGCCCCTAGCGGGGGCGGCGGGGAGCTGTTTTTT
CDR3: CASSLAPSGGGGELFF

D: NA
size: NA
J: TRBJ2-7
V: TRBV7-8
DNA: TGTGCCAGCAGCCCCAGGCTAGCCTACGAGCAGTACTTC
CDR3: CASSPRLAYEQYF

D: NA
size: NA
J: TRBJ1-5
V: TRBV6-6
DNA: TGTGCCAGCAGGGGGGAATTGACAAGCAGCAATCAGCCCCAGCATTTT
CDR3: CASRGELTSSNQPQHF

D: TRBD2
size: few
J: TRBJ2-2
V: TRBV5-1
DNA: TGCGCCAGCAGCCCCCGTCCGCGGGGGGGCCGGGAGCTGTTTTTT
CDR3: CASSPRPRGGRELFF

D: NA
size: many
J: TRBJ2-3
V: TRBV5-1
DNA: TGCGCCAGCAGCTTGGGATCTAGCGTCGCCCCAGATACGCAGTATTTT
CDR3: CASSLGSSVAPDTQYF

D: NA
size: NA
J: TRBJ2-3
V: TRBV7-2
DNA: TGTGCCAGCAGCTCGACTAGTGCCGATACGCAGTATTTT
CDR3: CASSSTSADTQYF

D: TRBD1
size: NA
J: TRBJ1-2
V: TRBV6-1
DNA: TGTGCCAGCAGTGAAGGAGGGGGGACAGGGAGAGGCTACACCTTC
CDR3: CASSEGGGTGRGYTF

D: TRBD1
size: NA
J: TRBJ1-2
V: TRBV12-3/TRBV12-4
DNA: TGTGCCAGCAGTTCCCAGGGGGAAATACGGTATGGCTACACCTTC
CDR3: CASSSQGEIRYGYTF

D: TRBD1
size: many
J: TRBJ1-2
V: TRBV5-1
DNA: TGCGCCAGCAGCTCTGGGACAGCCTATGGCTACACCTTC
CDR3: CASSSGTAYGYTF

D: TRBD2
size: few
J: TRBJ2-5
V: TRBV12-3/TRBV12-4
DNA: TGTGCCAGCAGTCGACTAGCGGGGTACCAAGAGACCCAGTACTTC
CDR3: CASSRLAGYQETQYF

D: NA
size: NA
J: TRBJ1-2
V: TRBV5-1
DNA: TGCGCCAGCAGCGTGGACAGTACCGCCTATGGCTACACCTTC
CDR3: CASSVDSTAYGYTF

D: NA
size: few
J: TRBJ1-4
V: TRBV6-5
DNA: TGTGCCAGCAGTCAACAGGGAAAACTGTTTTTT
CDR3: CASSQQGKLFF

D: NA
size: many
J: TRBJ2-3
V: TRBV7-3
DNA: TGTGCCAGCAGCTTAGGCCTGACCACAGATACGCAGTATTTT
CDR3: CASSLGLTTDTQYF

D: NA
size: NA
J: TRBJ1-1
V: TRBV7-9
DNA: TGTGCCAGCAGCTTTAGCATGGGCAACACTGAAGCTTTCTTT
CDR3: CASSFSMGNTEAFF

D: TRBD2
size: many
J: TRBJ2-3
V: TRBV5-4
DNA: TGTGCCAGCAGCCACACTAGCGTAGGGACAGATACGCAGTATTTT
CDR3: CASSHTSVGTDTQYF

D: TRBD2
size: few
J: TRBJ2-5
V: TRBV25-1
DNA: TGTGCCAGCAGTGAATGGCGAGCGGGGGGGCAAGAGACCCAGTACTTC
CDR3: CASSEWRAGGQETQYF

D: TRBD1
size: many
J: TRBJ2-3
V: TRBV5-1
DNA: TGCGCCAGCAGCGAACGACGGACAGGGGCAGATACGCAGTATTTT
CDR3: CASSERRTGADTQYF

D: TRBD2
size: NA
J: TRBJ2-1
V: TRBV5-1
DNA: TGCGCCAGCAGCTCCGGGACTAGGGTGACGTTCTTC
CDR3: CASSSGTRVTFF

D: TRBD1
size: few
J: TRBJ1-1
V: TRBV6-2/TRBV6-3
DNA: TGTGCCAGCGACAGGGAGGAAGGGACTGAAGCTTTCTTT
CDR3: CASDREEGTEAFF

D: NA
size: NA
J: TRBJ2-3
V: TRBV6-2/TRBV6-3
DNA: TGTGCCAGCAGTTACCTCCTCGGGACAGATACGCAGTATTTT
CDR3: CASSYLLGTDTQYF

D: NA
size: NA
J: TRBJ1-3
V: TRBV27
DNA: TGTGCCAGCAGGATAAATGGGGTCGGAAACACCATATATTTT
CDR3: CASRINGVGNTIYF